These 5 T cell receptor beta chains were all obtained from the same sample, sequenced in a study of CD8 T cells in ankylosing spondylitis. General observations from the study: Seemingly distinctive of ankylosing spondylitis blood was a TCR beta motif formed by eight highly homologous variants.

TCRdb independently ran MiXCR on the 5' RACE reads; one entry per CDR3 protein. The repertoire holds a few hundred thousand distinct CDR3 sequences, under 25% seen once, with less than 20% in the top ten. These TCRs are of unknown antigen specificity. What was sequenced was blood, either unsorted or a sorted T cell fraction (not recorded which). The receptors were gathered from a male donor with ankylosing spondylitis.

This chain connects TRBV5-1 to TRBJ2-7; 13 bases align to TRBD2. There are 15 residues in the CDR3. Trimming at V came to 7 bases and at J to 2 bases, leaving 6 bases not matched to a gene. Germline-derived CDR1 and CDR2 are SGHRS and YFSETQ. This CDR3 reads CASRTSGSRAYEQYF. As DNA, the CDR3 is TGCGCCAGCCGGACTAGCGGGAGCCGGGCCTACGAGCAGTACTTC. The full variable domain, completed using reference TRBV5-1 and TRBJ2-7, is KAGVTQTPRYLIKTRGQQVTLSCSPISGHRSVSWYQQTPGQGLQFLFEYFSETQRNKGNFPGRFSGRQFSNSRSEMNVSTLELGDSALYLCASRTSGSRAYEQYFGPGTRLTVT.

This chain uses TRBV29-1 with TRBJ2-7, with 9 bases matching TRBD1. This CDR3 is 14 amino acids long. Trimming took 5 bases from V and 5 from J; bases not matched to a gene: 10. Germline CDR1 is SQVTM and CDR2 is ANQGSEA. For the CDR3, the DNA is TGCAGCGTTTCTACAGGGGGCGCGATCAACGAGCAGTACTTC. It codes for CSVSTGGAINEQYF.

This clonotype was seen at least ten times. The rearrangement joins TRBV9 to TRBJ2-1, with D hard to call. Germline V gene lookup returns CDR1 SGDLS and CDR2 YYNGEE. V lost 1 base and J lost 6, with 14 bases in between. This CDR3 spans 15 amino acids. The DNA for the CDR3 is TGTGCCAGCAGCGTAAATACTGCCGCTCGCAATGAGCAGTTCTTC. Translated, it gives CASSVNTAARNEQFF.

The chain uses TRBV9 and TRBJ2-5; 9 bases are shared with TRBD2. CDR1 and CDR2 (germline): SGDLS, YYNGEE. The CDR3 is made up of 16 amino acids. V shed 0 bases and J 2 bases; nucleotides not matched to a gene: 5. The CDR3, as DNA: TGTGCCAGCAGCGTAGGAGTAGCGGGAGCACAAGAGACCCAGTACTTC. Protein sequence: CASSVGVAGAQETQYF.

This chain connects TRBV20-1 to TRBJ2-5; a weak D match, TRBD1 (5 bases). The length of the CDR3 is 17 residues. Germline CDR1 and CDR2: DFQATT and SNEGSKA (reference sequence). V lost 3 bases and J lost 5, with 25 bases in between. CDR3 in amino acids: CSASPELAQGWKETQYF. The CDR3 nucleotides read TGCAGTGCTAGTCCCGAATTGGCGCAGGGCTGGAAGGAGACCCAGTACTTC.